The present T cell receptor beta chain was sequenced within a study of shared clonotypes between healthy human individuals. Overall study context: Each donor contributed plates that comprised three CD4 naive, three CD4 memory, two CD8 naive and one CD8 memory.

Every subset's genomic DNA went evenly onto several immunoSEQ plates. On sorted subsets, replicate PCRs used 150 to 250 ng DNA, or some 27,000 T cell genomes. Profiled with immunoSEQ multiplex PCR; TCRdb holds only in-frame clones, not every one. The data contain 730,000 or so clones, 60% to 80% of them seen just once; the ten biggest clones take up 1.8%. Germline lookup yields CDR1 LNHDA and CDR2 SQIVND (reference sequence). The CDR3 loop spans 16 amino acids. V lost 5 bases and J lost 2; bases outside the gene matches: 9. Both subsets, CD45RA+ naive and CD45RA-negative memory, were split from the CD4+ cells.

V and J are TRBV19 and TRBJ2-1, with TRBD1 matching 7 bases. The specimen sequenced was memory CD4+ T cells sorted from blood. Subset of the sample: CD45RA-negative fraction. This clonotype was obtained from a woman in her 30s in good health. As DNA, the CDR3 is TGTGCCAGTAGTCTTTACAGGGGCAGGACCTACAATGAGCAGTTCTTC. Its translation: CASSLYRGRTYNEQFF.